A selection of T cell receptor beta chains follows, all from one sample in a study of cytotoxic CD8 clonotypes in ibrutinib-treated CLL. Assay: immunoSEQ multiplex PCR; the TCRdb copy retains only in-frame clones and omits some. The sample carries over 150,000 clones, roughly 86% recorded once. Sequencing was performed on PBMCs, taken after 12 months of ibrutinib treatment. The receptors derive from a human donor with chronic lymphocytic leukemia. CDR3s include the opening cysteine and the closing phenylalanine or tryptophan. The order of the fields is clone size, V gene, J gene, D gene, CDR3 DNA, CDR3 protein. A D gene is named only where the DNA matches it firmly. Clone size, where shown, is once, few, many, or a class for clones that have expanded.

clone_size: -
v_call: TRBV7-2
j_call: TRBJ2-5
d_call: TRBD2
cdr3_nt: TGTGCCAGCAGCTTGGGACTAGCGGGGGGGATGCAAGAGACCCAGTACTTC
cdr3_aa: CASSLGLAGGMQETQYF

clone_size: -
v_call: TRBV2
j_call: TRBJ1-3
d_call: -
cdr3_nt: TGTGCCAGCAGTGTCGGACTTGCCTCCGGAAACACCATATATTTT
cdr3_aa: CASSVGLASGNTIYF

clone_size: -
v_call: TRBV4-2
j_call: TRBJ2-2
d_call: -
cdr3_nt: TGTGCCAGCAGCCAACAAAGCGGGCTGAACACCGGGGAGCTGTTTTTT
cdr3_aa: CASSQQSGLNTGELFF

clone_size: -
v_call: TRBV7-9
j_call: TRBJ1-1
d_call: -
cdr3_nt: TGTGCCAGCAGCTTAGTCTTGGGGGCTGAAGCTTTCTTT
cdr3_aa: CASSLVLGAEAFF

clone_size: -
v_call: TRBV4-1
j_call: TRBJ2-2
d_call: -
cdr3_nt: TGCGCCAGCAGCCAAGAATGGACAGCTTCGACCGGGGAGCTGTTTTTT
cdr3_aa: CASSQEWTASTGELFF

clone_size: -
v_call: TRBV28
j_call: TRBJ1-2
d_call: -
cdr3_nt: TGTGCCAGCAGTTTCTCAGACCGAGGGATCGCGGGCTACACCTTC
cdr3_aa: CASSFSDRGIAGYTF

clone_size: -
v_call: TRBV21-1
j_call: TRBJ2-7
d_call: -
cdr3_nt: TGTGCCAGCAGCAAAAAACTAGCGGGAGGGCCAATATCCTACGAGCAGTACTTC
cdr3_aa: CASSKKLAGGPISYEQYF

clone_size: -
v_call: TRBV9
j_call: TRBJ2-5
d_call: TRBD2
cdr3_nt: TGTGCCAGCAGCGAGGGAGGGTCGCCAGGGACCCAGTACTTC
cdr3_aa: CASSEGGSPGTQYF

clone_size: -
v_call: TRBV7-2
j_call: TRBJ2-2
d_call: TRBD2
cdr3_nt: TGTGCCAGCAGCTTACGGTTACTAGCGGGGGCCTTCGGCGGGGAGCTGTTTTTT
cdr3_aa: CASSLRLLAGAFGGELFF

clone_size: -
v_call: TRBV7-2
j_call: TRBJ2-5
d_call: -
cdr3_nt: TGTGCCAGCAGCTCCCCGGGAGGGGGCTCGGAGACCCAGTACTTC
cdr3_aa: CASSSPGGGSETQYF

clone_size: -
v_call: TRBV6-5
j_call: TRBJ1-2
d_call: TRBD1
cdr3_nt: TGTGCCAGCAGTTCATCCGGGGGACAGGGGGCTGGCGGCTACACCTTC
cdr3_aa: CASSSSGGQGAGGYTF

clone_size: few
v_call: TRBV2
j_call: TRBJ2-1
d_call: TRBD2
cdr3_nt: TGTGCCAGCTTAGAGACTAGCGGGGGGTTGGGTAATGAGCAGTTCTTC
cdr3_aa: CASLETSGGLGNEQFF

clone_size: -
v_call: TRBV19
j_call: TRBJ1-4
d_call: -
cdr3_nt: TGTGCCAGTACCCCCACCGGCGGCCAAGTGGAAAAACTGTTTTTT
cdr3_aa: CASTPTGGQVEKLFF

clone_size: -
v_call: TRBV6-5
j_call: TRBJ2-7
d_call: TRBD1
cdr3_nt: TGTGCCAGCAGTCCTGGACAGGGGAGCTCCTACGAGCAGTACTTC
cdr3_aa: CASSPGQGSSYEQYF

clone_size: -
v_call: TRBV4-1
j_call: TRBJ2-3
d_call: TRBD2
cdr3_nt: TGCGCCAGCAGCCAAGATGTCGGACTAGCGGCCACAGATACGCAGTATTTT
cdr3_aa: CASSQDVGLAATDTQYF

clone_size: -
v_call: TRBV28
j_call: TRBJ1-3
d_call: -
cdr3_nt: TGTGCCAGCAAAAACCCCCAGGGGTACGGAAACACCATATATTTT
cdr3_aa: CASKNPQGYGNTIYF

clone_size: -
v_call: TRBV7-2
j_call: TRBJ2-7
d_call: TRBD2
cdr3_nt: TGTGCCAGCAGCTCTCCTCGGACTAGCGGGGTTTACGAGCAGTACTTC
cdr3_aa: CASSSPRTSGVYEQYF

clone_size: -
v_call: TRBV19
j_call: TRBJ1-4
d_call: -
cdr3_nt: TGTGCCAGTGCGACAGGCACTAATGAAAAACTGTTTTTT
cdr3_aa: CASATGTNEKLFF

clone_size: -
v_call: TRBV28
j_call: TRBJ1-5
d_call: -
cdr3_nt: TGTGCCAGCAGTGACCAGAACATATCGCCCCAGCATTTT
cdr3_aa: CASSDQNISPQHF

clone_size: -
v_call: TRBV11-2
j_call: TRBJ2-3
d_call: TRBD2
cdr3_nt: TGTGCCAGCAGCCGGACTAGCGGGAGAAGCACAGATACGCAGTATTTT
cdr3_aa: CASSRTSGRSTDTQYF

clone_size: -
v_call: TRBV6-6
j_call: TRBJ1-1
d_call: -
cdr3_nt: TGTGCCAGCAGCTTAGGGGGGAGAAACACTGAAGCTTTCTTT
cdr3_aa: CASSLGGRNTEAFF

clone_size: -
v_call: TRBV29-1
j_call: TRBJ1-2
d_call: -
cdr3_nt: TGCAGCGTTGAAAGACTGTCCCATGGCTACACCTTC
cdr3_aa: CSVERLSHGYTF

clone_size: -
v_call: TRBV28
j_call: TRBJ1-1
d_call: -
cdr3_nt: TGTGCCGCCACCCGGGAGTCCTTTGAAGCTTTCTTT
cdr3_aa: CAATRESFEAFF

clone_size: -
v_call: TRBV5-1
j_call: TRBJ2-1
d_call: -
cdr3_nt: TGCGCCAGCAGCATACAGGGTACCTACAATGAGCAGTTCTTC
cdr3_aa: CASSIQGTYNEQFF

clone_size: -
v_call: TRBV4-3
j_call: TRBJ2-3
d_call: TRBD1
cdr3_nt: TGCGCCAGCAGCCACGGAGGACAGGTAATCCTGGATACGCAGTATTTT
cdr3_aa: CASSHGGQVILDTQYF

clone_size: -
v_call: TRBV29-1
j_call: TRBJ1-2
d_call: TRBD1
cdr3_nt: TGCAGCGTTATTCTTAGGGACAGCCCTAACTATGGCTACACCTTC
cdr3_aa: CSVILRDSPNYGYTF

clone_size: -
v_call: TRBV5-1
j_call: TRBJ1-2
d_call: TRBD1
cdr3_nt: TGCGCCAGCAGCACGAGAAGACAGGGGCTTCCCAACTATGGCTACACCTTC
cdr3_aa: CASSTRRQGLPNYGYTF

clone_size: -
v_call: TRBV18
j_call: TRBJ2-5
d_call: -
cdr3_nt: TGTGCCAGCTCACCTGGGAAGGGGCTGGAGACCCAGTACTTC
cdr3_aa: CASSPGKGLETQYF

clone_size: few
v_call: TRBV2
j_call: TRBJ1-5
d_call: -
cdr3_nt: TGTGCCAGCAGTCCCGGAGGGAATCAGCCCCAGCATTTT
cdr3_aa: CASSPGGNQPQHF

clone_size: -
v_call: TRBV28
j_call: TRBJ2-7
d_call: -
cdr3_nt: TGTGCCATCGGTACAGGGATGATCTACGAGCAGTACTTC
cdr3_aa: CAIGTGMIYEQYF

clone_size: -
v_call: TRBV6-1
j_call: TRBJ1-2
d_call: -
cdr3_nt: TGTGCCAGCAGTTCCGGGACGACGGGCGGTGGCTACACCTTC
cdr3_aa: CASSSGTTGGGYTF

clone_size: -
v_call: TRBV7-3
j_call: TRBJ2-1
d_call: TRBD2
cdr3_nt: TGTGCCAGCAGCTTAACGTTGTCTAGCGGGAACTACAATGAGCAGTTCTTC
cdr3_aa: CASSLTLSSGNYNEQFF

clone_size: -
v_call: TRBV28
j_call: TRBJ1-1
d_call: TRBD1
cdr3_nt: TGTGCCAGCAGCCGAGTCCGGGGACAGGGGACTGAAGCTTTCTTT
cdr3_aa: CASSRVRGQGTEAFF

clone_size: -
v_call: TRBV7-6
j_call: TRBJ2-3
d_call: -
cdr3_nt: TGTGCCAGCAGCGAACAGGGAGATACGCAGTATTTT
cdr3_aa: CASSEQGDTQYF

clone_size: -
v_call: TRBV18
j_call: TRBJ2-1
d_call: -
cdr3_nt: TGTGCCAGCTCACCACCAGAAAACTACAATGAGCATTTCTTC
cdr3_aa: CASSPPENYNEHFF

clone_size: -
v_call: TRBV28
j_call: TRBJ1-1
d_call: -
cdr3_nt: TGTGCCAGCAGTTTAAGGGGGAACACTGAAGCTTTCTTT
cdr3_aa: CASSLRGNTEAFF

clone_size: -
v_call: TRBV28
j_call: TRBJ1-4
d_call: -
cdr3_nt: TGTGCCAGCAGTCCACCGGGGGGTACAACTAATGAAAAACTGTTTTTT
cdr3_aa: CASSPPGGTTNEKLFF

clone_size: -
v_call: TRBV28
j_call: TRBJ2-7
d_call: -
cdr3_nt: TGTGCCAGCAGAGCCGCCGGGGCCTACGAGCAGTACTTC
cdr3_aa: CASRAAGAYEQYF

clone_size: -
v_call: TRBV5-4
j_call: TRBJ1-2
d_call: -
cdr3_nt: TGTGCCAGCAGCTTGTTGGCAGGCCCCGACTATGGCTACACCTTC
cdr3_aa: CASSLLAGPDYGYTF

clone_size: few
v_call: TRBV7-9
j_call: TRBJ1-2
d_call: -
cdr3_nt: TGTGCCACGGACCCCGACCTTAACTATGGCTACACCTTC
cdr3_aa: CATDPDLNYGYTF

clone_size: -
v_call: TRBV7-2
j_call: TRBJ2-3
d_call: TRBD2
cdr3_nt: TGTGCCAGCAGCTATGGGCGGGGGTTCACAGATACGCAGTATTTT
cdr3_aa: CASSYGRGFTDTQYF

clone_size: many
v_call: TRBV28
j_call: TRBJ2-7
d_call: TRBD1
cdr3_nt: TGTGCCAGCAGTTCCGGGACAGGGAGCGTCTACGAGCAGTACTTC
cdr3_aa: CASSSGTGSVYEQYF

clone_size: -
v_call: TRBV27
j_call: TRBJ2-3
d_call: TRBD2
cdr3_nt: TGTGCCAGCAGTTTCCGATGGGGGAGGGATACAGATACGCAGTATTTT
cdr3_aa: CASSFRWGRDTDTQYF

clone_size: -
v_call: TRBV7-2
j_call: TRBJ1-3
d_call: -
cdr3_nt: TGTGCCAGCAGTCGGGACACAGGGGGAAACACCATATATTTT
cdr3_aa: CASSRDTGGNTIYF

clone_size: once
v_call: TRBV5-6
j_call: TRBJ1-4
d_call: -
cdr3_nt: TGTGCCAGCAGCTTGGCGTTGGCGGGAAAGGAAAAACTGTTTTTT
cdr3_aa: CASSLALAGKEKLFF

clone_size: -
v_call: TRBV18
j_call: TRBJ1-1
d_call: TRBD1
cdr3_nt: TGTGCCAGCTCATCGACAGGGAGCGCTGAAGCTTTCTTT
cdr3_aa: CASSSTGSAEAFF

clone_size: -
v_call: TRBV28
j_call: TRBJ2-7
d_call: -
cdr3_nt: TGTGCCAGCAGTTCAGTGCACACCAACTACGAGCAGTACTTC
cdr3_aa: CASSSVHTNYEQYF

clone_size: -
v_call: TRBV27
j_call: TRBJ1-1
d_call: -
cdr3_nt: TGTGCCAGCAGTTTAGGGTTCACGGGGGGTAGAGCTTTCTTT
cdr3_aa: CASSLGFTGGRAFF

clone_size: few
v_call: TRBV5-8
j_call: TRBJ2-5
d_call: -
cdr3_nt: TGTGCCAGCACCCGGCCCTCGGACTACCGAGAGACCCAGTACTTC
cdr3_aa: CASTRPSDYRETQYF

clone_size: -
v_call: TRBV6-4
j_call: TRBJ2-1
d_call: TRBD2
cdr3_nt: TGTGCCAGCAGTGAACGGGGGGACCAATACAATGAGCAGTTCTTC
cdr3_aa: CASSERGDQYNEQFF

clone_size: -
v_call: TRBV5-6
j_call: TRBJ2-7
d_call: TRBD1
cdr3_nt: TGTGCCAGCAGCATAACAGGGGGGCCCTACGAGCAGTACTTC
cdr3_aa: CASSITGGPYEQYF

clone_size: -
v_call: TRBV1
j_call: TRBJ2-7
d_call: -
cdr3_nt: TGCACCAGCAGCCAAGAAATATCAATTAGCTCCTACGAGCAGTACTTC
cdr3_aa: CTSSQEISISSYEQYF

clone_size: once
v_call: TRBV15
j_call: TRBJ2-3
d_call: -
cdr3_nt: TGTGCCACCAGCAGAGATAATCTGGATACGCAGTATTTT
cdr3_aa: CATSRDNLDTQYF

clone_size: -
v_call: TRBV7-2
j_call: TRBJ2-5
d_call: -
cdr3_nt: TGTGCCAGCAGCTTAGATCGGGGCTCGCGGACCCAGTACTTC
cdr3_aa: CASSLDRGSRTQYF

clone_size: -
v_call: TRBV7-9
j_call: TRBJ1-2
d_call: TRBD1
cdr3_nt: TGTGCCAGCAGCTCCGGACAGGGGGATGGCTACACCTTC
cdr3_aa: CASSSGQGDGYTF

clone_size: -
v_call: TRBV27
j_call: TRBJ2-3
d_call: TRBD1
cdr3_nt: TGTGCCAGCCGCCGGACAGGGGCTCGGACAGATACGCAGTATTTT
cdr3_aa: CASRRTGARTDTQYF

clone_size: -
v_call: TRBV19
j_call: TRBJ2-7
d_call: TRBD2
cdr3_nt: TGTGCCAGTAGTATTGGAGGACTAGCGGGGAACTACGAGCAGTACTTC
cdr3_aa: CASSIGGLAGNYEQYF

clone_size: few
v_call: TRBV5-6
j_call: TRBJ1-3
d_call: TRBD1
cdr3_nt: TGTGCCAGCAACCAGGGGGCTGGAAACACCATATATTTT
cdr3_aa: CASNQGAGNTIYF

clone_size: -
v_call: TRBV25-1
j_call: TRBJ1-6
d_call: -
cdr3_nt: TGTGCCAGCAGTTCAACTCCAAAGAATTCACCCCTCCACTTT
cdr3_aa: CASSSTPKNSPLHF